The sequence of this T cell receptor (beta chain) was determined in a study of shared clonotypes between healthy human individuals. Broader study findings: In a few donors, around 5.5% of naive CD4 clonotypes appeared in common. The study sampled only blood, and tissue repertoires likely differ.

Worth noting for this clone: Its antigen remains unknown.

Using immunoSEQ multiplex PCR, the repertoire was profiled, and TCRdb retains in-frame clones only, with some absent. The data hold some 1.5 million clones, with under 99% observed a single time. CDR1 SGHAT and CDR2 FQNNGV come from the germline V gene. The CDR3 is 12 residues long. Between the trimmed V and J ends, which lost 0 bases and 12 bases, there was a span of 12 bases. The TCR comes from a man aged 30 to 45 in good health. This sequence joins TRBV11-2 and TRBJ2-7; D not certain. Sequencing input: naive CD4+ T cells sorted from blood. Subset of the sample: CD45RA+ positively selected. The DNA of the CDR3 is TGTGCCAGCAGCTTAGACTCTCCCCGGGTGTACTTC. It is translated as CASSLDSPRVYF.